This T cell receptor beta chain was sequenced during a study of CD8+ T cells in alopecia areata. This clone was seen only a few times. The sample's treatment: oral pan-JAK inhibitor, 5-10 mg twice daily. Punch biopsies of lesional scalp, plus peripheral blood, were taken from alopecia areata patients. RNA was extracted and reverse transcribed into cDNA as the sequencing template. Sequenced by immunoSEQ multiplex PCR; TCRdb stores in-frame clones only, minus some. The table lists about 200,000 clones, nearly 60% of them singletons. Looked up from germline, CDR1 is SQVTM and CDR2 is ANQGSEA. With 7 bases clipped from V and 7 bases from J, the junction kept 12 bases outside the gene matches. This CDR3 has 13 amino acids.

The material was CD4+ T cells sorted from blood, obtained at week 24, from a patient treated with tofacitinib. The source of this sequence is a human donor with alopecia areata. The chain joins TRBV29-1 to TRBJ2-7; 8 nucleotides match TRBD1. CDR3 DNA: TGCAGCGCGGGACAGGCGATTAACGGGGAGCAGTACTTC. Protein product: CSAGQAINGEQYF.